This TCR beta chain originates from a study of shared clonotypes between healthy human individuals (dated by TCRdb to 2020 to 2021). In terms of the full investigation: The cohort included a few men and a couple of women between 18 and 49 years of age. To estimate repertoire size and how much clonotypes are shared between individuals, the study performed deep sequencing of blood TCR repertoires from roughly five healthy adults. For each donor, three plates each were used for CD4 naive and CD4 memory, two plates were used for CD8 naive, and one plate was used for CD8 memory. Different laboratories and diverse techniques were used to prepare libraries and sequence TCR repertoires, to increase sequencing depth and limit assay-specific biases. Per donor, leukapheresis produced somewhere between about 0.8 and 9.5 billion PBMCs.

The research as a whole found: Rarefaction of sorted-subset datasets indicated incomplete sequencing despite the large sequencing depth. The small number of donors limited the genetic and exposure-history diversity represented. Estimated clonotype richness was generally larger for naive than for memory subsets. When a few donors were compared, the shared fraction of clonotypes was about 5% for naive CD4, about 4% for naive CD8, more than 2% for memory CD4, and 0.35% to 0.4% for memory CD8. Based on pairwise subsampling, the degree of clonotype sharing among donors was expected to be affected by sequencing depth. Sampling was restricted to blood, and TCR repertoires in tissue are likely to differ from TCR repertoires in blood. Compared with non-shared clonotypes, the clonotypes found in all four sorted-subset donors had higher generation probabilities.

The donors were healthy, HIV-negative adults with no recently reported acute infections or vaccinations. Only Caucasian adults living in Nashville, Tennessee, USA were represented among the donors. CD4+ T cells were enriched by magnetic negative selection, after which naive cells were positively selected on CD45RA and the negative fraction was taken as the memory subset. Blood was obtained by leukapheresis, after which PBMCs were separated by Ficoll-Histopaque density gradient centrifugation and cryopreserved in liquid nitrogen vapor phase. Analytical flow cytometry was used to check the purity and quantity of each magnetically sorted T cell population. Genomic DNA was isolated from every sorted fraction and measured by UV absorbance on a Nanodrop 2000c. TCR CDR3 regions were amplified from genomic DNA by multiplex PCR using the deep immunoSEQ assay. Genomic DNA extracted from each cell subset was distributed evenly over all wells of several immunoSEQ 96-well plates, and each plate served as one replicate. For sorted subsets, 200 to 250 ng of genomic DNA, equivalent to 25,000 to 35,000 T cell genomes, went into each replicate PCR. The purified libraries were quantified using a Qubit 3.0 fluorometer, sized with a Bioanalyzer 2100, and then quantified again using the KAPA Library Quantification kit. A separate single-read 150-cycle Illumina NextSeq 550 flow cell was used to sequence each immunoSEQ 96-well plate. Turning to the authors' computational methods: Because the immunoSEQ output included only junctional sequences and no quality scores, the filtering could not be the same as the filtering used for full-length reads. To assign V/J genes and CDR3, sequences were annotated using PyIR, a Python wrapper for IgBLAST v1.9, with IMGT germline references. Reads with weak V/J assignments (E-value above 1e-6), missing CDR3, stop codons, out-of-frame junctions, or ambiguous translated residues were removed. V3J clonotypes were defined as sequences sharing an identical inferred V gene, J gene, and CDR3 amino acid sequence. The percentage overlap between two repertoires was calculated by dividing the number of shared unique clonotypes by the size of the smaller repertoire. Richness of each repertoire was evaluated using RTK rarefaction, the Chao1 estimator, and Recon v2.1 estimates of unobserved clonotypes. Generation probabilities for all TCRbeta clonotypes obtained by the gDNA method from a handful of donors were computed using OLGA. TCRdb retrieved this table from immuneACCESS and kept in-frame rearrangements only. Not all clones are present; in checked studies, unresolved V genes account for under half, and no reason is known for the remainder. V and J calls and clone size are given by that table; D and trimming were obtained from the DNA. Present in this sample are around 1.4 million clones, about 98.5% of which were seen just once. About 0.34% of the sample is taken by the ten largest.

Turning to this clone: Its antigen is not yet known. It has no much larger one-base neighbor in the sample; base qualities were not kept. Other DNA sequences in the same sample also yield this CDR3.

From its cysteine to its phenylalanine, the CDR3 spans 13 amino acids. The retained sequence is limited to the CDR3, 39 bases, with the frame set at the first base. The germline V gene encodes CDR1 SGHNT and CDR2 YYREEE (reference sequence). V is cut by 0 bases and J by 7 bases, and the space between the germline ends is 8 bases. Sequenced material: naive CD4+ T cells sorted from blood. Per the publication, the cell subset or site label means: CD45RA+ positively selected. The clonotype was recovered from a man aged 25-45 years in good health. The chain is encoded by TRBV5-4 joined to TRBJ2-1, and the D gene may be TRBD2, 6 bases matching. The CDR3 protein sequence reads: CASSLGLANEQFF. In nucleotide form, the sequence is TGTGCCAGCAGCTTGGGGCTAGCGAATGAGCAGTTCTTC.